These 8 T cell receptor beta chains were all obtained from the same sample, sequenced in a study of cytomegalovirus exposure and HLA in healthy donors. Amplification used 60 Vbeta primers and 13 Jbeta primers. Method: immunoSEQ multiplex PCR; TCRdb's copy keeps in-frame clones and lacks some. The sample holds a few hundred thousand clones, under 85% seen once. Specimen: PBMCs. These receptors originate from a woman in her fifties or sixties in good health and CMV-seropositive.

The chain combines TRBV28 with TRBJ2-7, with 9 bases that match TRBD1. The CDR3 contains 14 residues. V was pared by 2 bases and J by 7 bases, with 6 bases of the junction left unmatched. CDR1 and CDR2 (germline): MDHEN, SYDVKM. The CDR3 DNA sequence: TGTGCCAGCAGTTTAAGGGGACAGGGCCGTGAGCAGTACTTC. Translated: CASSLRGQGREQYF.

The rearrangement uses TRBV5-5 and TRBJ2-7, with D tentatively TRBD1 (5 bases). Trimming removed 2 bases at V and 3 bases at J, with 15 bases between. This CDR3 has 15 amino acids. Germline CDR1 reads SGHKS; CDR2 reads YYEKEE (reference sequence). CDR3 sequence reads: CASSFREQAYYEQYF. The CDR3 DNA follows: TGTGCCAGCAGCTTTAGAGAACAGGCGTACTACGAGCAGTACTTC.

This chain joins TRBV7-3 and TRBJ2-3; tentative D call: TRBD1 (6 bases). With 5 bases removed from V and 6 bases from J, the gap between germline ends came to 18 bases. This CDR3 spans 15 amino acids. The germline CDR1 and CDR2 sequences are SGHTA and FQGTGA. CDR3 sequence (DNA): TGTGCCAGCAGCCAAACACAGGGCCGGACGGATACGCAGTATTTT. Amino acid sequence: CASSQTQGRTDTQYF.

The rearrangement links TRBV7-3 to TRBJ1-2; maybe TRBD1 (5 bases). V lost 6 bases and J lost 2, with 10 bases in between. The germline V gene encodes CDR1 SGHTA and CDR2 FQGTGA. This CDR3 spans 13 amino acids. CDR3 sequence reads: CASSSSGNYGYTF. In DNA form, the CDR3 reads TGTGCCAGCAGTTCATCAGGGAACTATGGCTACACCTTC.

The chain joins TRBV13 to TRBJ1-2; TRBD1 is a possible D gene (6 bases). The V and J ends lost 5 bases and 5 bases respectively, with 24 bases between them. The CDR3 is made up of 17 amino acids. The V gene's germline CDR1 is PRHDT and CDR2 FYEKMQ (reference sequence). The CDR3 loop reads CASSLTGTRGVGYGYTF. The CDR3 coding sequence is TGTGCCAGCAGCCTTACAGGGACGAGAGGGGTTGGGTATGGCTACACCTTC.

V and J are TRBV2 and TRBJ2-5, with D unresolved. Germline CDR1 reads SNHLY; CDR2 reads FYNNEI. The V and J ends lost 5 bases and 2 bases respectively, with 9 bases between them. CDR3 length equals 13 residues. CDR3 nucleotides: TGTGCCAGCAGTCAGACTGGACAAGAGACCCAGTACTTC. It is translated as CASSQTGQETQYF.

The V and J genes are TRBV5-6 and TRBJ2-2, with 7 bases aligning to TRBD2. The CDR3 is made up of 15 amino acids. Germline trimming cut 4 bases from V and 7 bases from J; bases unmatched to any gene: 10. Germline CDR1 and CDR2: SGHDT and YYEEEE. The CDR3 loop reads CASSPGRAVIGELFF. The CDR3 bases are TGTGCCAGCAGCCCTGGGAGGGCCGTCATCGGGGAGCTGTTTTTT.

The V and J genes are TRBV30 and TRBJ1-1, with TRBD1 matching over 7 bases. Germline V gives CDR1 GTSNPN, CDR2 SVGIG (reference sequence). There are 15 residues in the CDR3. V was pared by 5 bases and J by 5 bases, with 14 bases of the junction left unmatched. CDR3: CAWGQASRGSTEAFF. For the CDR3, the DNA is TGTGCCTGGGGACAGGCCTCCCGAGGGTCGACTGAAGCTTTCTTT.